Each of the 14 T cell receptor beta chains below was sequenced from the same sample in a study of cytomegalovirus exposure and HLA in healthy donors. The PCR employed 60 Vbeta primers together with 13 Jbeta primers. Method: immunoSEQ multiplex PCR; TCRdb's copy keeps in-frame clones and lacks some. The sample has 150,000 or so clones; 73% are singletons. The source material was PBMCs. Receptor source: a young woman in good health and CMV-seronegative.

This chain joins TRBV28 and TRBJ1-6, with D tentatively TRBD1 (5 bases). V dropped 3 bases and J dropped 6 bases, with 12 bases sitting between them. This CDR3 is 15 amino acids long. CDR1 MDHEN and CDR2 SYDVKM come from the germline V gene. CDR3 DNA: TGTGCCAGCAGTTTCACGGGACTGACTAATTCACCCCTCCACTTT. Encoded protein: CASSFTGLTNSPLHF.

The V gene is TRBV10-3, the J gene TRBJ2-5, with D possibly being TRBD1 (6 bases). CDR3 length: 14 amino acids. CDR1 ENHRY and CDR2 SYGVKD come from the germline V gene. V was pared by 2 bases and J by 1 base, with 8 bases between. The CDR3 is CAISERQAQETQYF. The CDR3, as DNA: TGTGCCATCAGTGAGAGACAGGCCCAAGAGACCCAGTACTTC.

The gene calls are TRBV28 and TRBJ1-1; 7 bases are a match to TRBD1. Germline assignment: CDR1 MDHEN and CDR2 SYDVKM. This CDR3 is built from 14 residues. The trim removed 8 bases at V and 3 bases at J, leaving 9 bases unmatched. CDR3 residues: CASHTTGMYTEAFF. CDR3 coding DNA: TGTGCCAGCCATACGACAGGGATGTACACTGAAGCTTTCTTT.

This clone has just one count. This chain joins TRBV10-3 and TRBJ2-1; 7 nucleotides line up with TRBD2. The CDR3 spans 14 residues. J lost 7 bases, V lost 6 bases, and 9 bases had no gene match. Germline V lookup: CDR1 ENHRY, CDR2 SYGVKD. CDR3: CAISRTREENEQFF. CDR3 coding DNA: TGTGCCATCAGCAGGACTAGGGAGGAGAATGAGCAGTTCTTC.

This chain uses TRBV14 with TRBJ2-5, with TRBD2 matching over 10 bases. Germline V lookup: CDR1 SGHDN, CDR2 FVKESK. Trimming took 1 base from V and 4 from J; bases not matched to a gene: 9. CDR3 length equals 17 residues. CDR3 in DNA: TGTGCCAGCAGCCAAGGGGGGGCTAGCGGGAGAGGAGAGACCCAGTACTTC. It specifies CASSQGGASGRGETQYF.

The CDR3 nucleotides read TGTGCCAGCACCTCCGGACAGGGGGCCCCCAACACTGAAGCTTTCTTT. Translated, it gives CASTSGQGAPNTEAFF. The chain combines TRBV11-2 with TRBJ1-1; TRBD1 aligns across 11 bases. J was trimmed by 2 bases and V by 7 bases; bases with no gene match: 9. CDR3 length: 16 amino acids. Per the germline V gene, CDR1 is SGHAT and CDR2 is FQNNGV.

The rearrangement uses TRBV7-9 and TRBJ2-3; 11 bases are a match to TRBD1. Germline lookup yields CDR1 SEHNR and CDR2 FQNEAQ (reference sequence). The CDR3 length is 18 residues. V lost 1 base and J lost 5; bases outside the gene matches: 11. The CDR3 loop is CASSLGTRTGGFGDTQYF. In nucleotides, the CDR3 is TGTGCCAGCAGCTTAGGGACCAGGACAGGGGGCTTTGGAGATACGCAGTATTTT.

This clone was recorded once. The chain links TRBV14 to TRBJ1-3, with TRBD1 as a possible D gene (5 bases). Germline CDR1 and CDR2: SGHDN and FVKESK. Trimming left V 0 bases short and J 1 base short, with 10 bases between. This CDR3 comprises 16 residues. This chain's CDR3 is CASSQDRGLSGNTIYF. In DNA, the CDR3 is TGTGCCAGCAGCCAAGATCGGGGGTTATCTGGAAACACCATATATTTT.

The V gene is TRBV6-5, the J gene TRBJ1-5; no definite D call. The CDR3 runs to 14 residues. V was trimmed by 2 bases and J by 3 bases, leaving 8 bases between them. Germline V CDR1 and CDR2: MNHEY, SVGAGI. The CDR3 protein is CASSYTGHNQPQHF. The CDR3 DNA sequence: TGTGCCAGCAGTTACACCGGTCACAATCAGCCCCAGCATTTT.

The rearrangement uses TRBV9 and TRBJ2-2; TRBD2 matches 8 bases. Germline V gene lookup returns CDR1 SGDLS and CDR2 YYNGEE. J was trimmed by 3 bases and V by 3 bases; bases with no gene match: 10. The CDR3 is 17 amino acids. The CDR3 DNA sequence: TGTGCCAGCAGCGAAAAAGGGGTAGCGGGATACACCGGGGAGCTGTTTTTT. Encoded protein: CASSEKGVAGYTGELFF.

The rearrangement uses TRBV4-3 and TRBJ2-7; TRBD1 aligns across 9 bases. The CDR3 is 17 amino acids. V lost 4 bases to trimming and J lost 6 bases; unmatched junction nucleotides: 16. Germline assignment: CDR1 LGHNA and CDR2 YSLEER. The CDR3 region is CASSPGAVGQGIIEQYF. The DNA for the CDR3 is TGCGCCAGCAGCCCCGGAGCTGTCGGACAGGGGATCATCGAGCAGTACTTC.

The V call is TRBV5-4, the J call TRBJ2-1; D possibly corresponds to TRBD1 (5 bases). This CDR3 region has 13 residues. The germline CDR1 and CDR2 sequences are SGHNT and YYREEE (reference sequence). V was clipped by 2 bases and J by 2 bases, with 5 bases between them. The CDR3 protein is CASSFRAYNEQFF. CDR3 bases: TGTGCCAGCAGCTTCAGGGCCTACAATGAGCAGTTCTTC.

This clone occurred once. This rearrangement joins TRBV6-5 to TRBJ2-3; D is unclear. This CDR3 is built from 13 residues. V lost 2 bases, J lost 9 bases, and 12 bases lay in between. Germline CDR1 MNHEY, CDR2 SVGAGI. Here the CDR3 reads CASSYGPATTQYF. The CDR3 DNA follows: TGTGCCAGCAGTTACGGGCCGGCGACGACGCAGTATTTT.

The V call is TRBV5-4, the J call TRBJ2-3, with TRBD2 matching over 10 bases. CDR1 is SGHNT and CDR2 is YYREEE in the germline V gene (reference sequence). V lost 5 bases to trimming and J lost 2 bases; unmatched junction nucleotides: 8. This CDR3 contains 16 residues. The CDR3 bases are TGTGCCAGCAGTTCTAGCGGGAGTAGGGTCACAGATACGCAGTATTTT. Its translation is CASSSSGSRVTDTQYF.